This T cell receptor beta chain was found in a study of blood T cell repertoires in COVID-19 (dated by TCRdb to 2019 to 2021). About the full investigation: Samples covering the acute and convalescent phases of COVID-19 were provided by collaborators in the United States, Italy and Spain. Where available, HLA class I and class II types were taken from metadata supplied by the sample provider and were not determined by assay-based typing. The material from the prospective study consisted of cDNA or gDNA derived from T cells, B-cell-depleted T cells, or PBMCs. The repertoires were made available in a free public database intended to serve as a resource for research on the immune response to SARS-CoV-2. Samples were obtained from the ongoing ImmuneRACE study (first 160 participants) and from 1,200 or so subjects provided by 6 global collaborators. The sample metadata nearly always contained a de-identified subject ID, COVID-19 status, age in years and sex. The dataset comprised deeply sampled blood TCRbeta repertoires from subjects exposed to, actively infected with, or recovered from COVID-19.

V and J are truncated by 4 bases and 3 bases respectively, leaving an intervening sequence of 11 bases. The germline V gene supplies CDR1 SNHLY and CDR2 FYNNEI. Taken from cysteine to phenylalanine, the CDR3 has 14 residues. The retained sequence is limited to the CDR3, 42 bases, with the frame set at the first base. What the study reported, not specific to this receptor: The quantity of clinical and demographic metadata differed by source and by participant and was supplied without curation.

Whole blood was collected in K2EDTA tubes by collaborating institutions according to the institutions' own protocols. For TCRbeta analysis, collaborators shipped samples in one of three forms: frozen whole blood, isolated PBMCs, or DNA extracted from either of those sample types. Of note for this clone: Which antigen it targets is not known. One base away there is no much larger clone; base qualities are not given.

The immunoSEQ Assay, a bias-controlled multiplex PCR, was used to amplify TCRbeta CDR3 regions from genomic DNA. In the original analysis: The number of nucleated cells in each sample was estimated by amplification of reference gene primers within the assay. To quantify the absolute abundance of each unique TCRbeta CDR3 rearrangement, sequence reads were collapsed and filtered. For each sample, productive Simpson clonality was calculated as the square root of Simpson's diversity index over productive rearrangements. TCRdb took over this immuneACCESS table, retaining in-frame rearrangements with V and J assigned. Such tables are incomplete; in checked studies, under half of the missing clones stem from an unresolved V gene, and the remainder is unexplained. V and J calls and clone size come straight from that table; D and trimming were deduced from the DNA. The sample records 95,000 to 110,000 clones, about 88% of which are singletons. The ten largest account for less than 6.5% of the sample.

The chain is encoded by TRBV2 joined to TRBJ2-3; TRBD2 is a weak D gene call, 6 bases matching. The TCR sequence derives from a human donor in a cohort sampled during active COVID-19. Sequencing used peripheral blood. The CDR3 region has the sequence CASSGLAQTDTQYF. The sequence in DNA is TGTGCCAGCAGTGGTCTAGCGCAGACAGATACGCAGTATTTT.